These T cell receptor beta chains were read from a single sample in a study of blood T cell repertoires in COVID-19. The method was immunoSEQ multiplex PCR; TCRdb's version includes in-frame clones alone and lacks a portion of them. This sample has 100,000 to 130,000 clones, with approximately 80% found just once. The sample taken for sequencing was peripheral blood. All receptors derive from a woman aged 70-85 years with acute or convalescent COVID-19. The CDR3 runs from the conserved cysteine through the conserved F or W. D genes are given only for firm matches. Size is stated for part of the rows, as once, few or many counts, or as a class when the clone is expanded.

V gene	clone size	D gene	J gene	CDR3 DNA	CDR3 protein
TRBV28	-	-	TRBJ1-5	TGTGCCAGCAGTCCCGGGGGTTATCAGCCCCAGCATTTT	CASSPGGYQPQHF
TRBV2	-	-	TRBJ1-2	TGTGCCAGCTCCCTCGGGGGGTTTAACTATGGCTACACCTTC	CASSLGGFNYGYTF
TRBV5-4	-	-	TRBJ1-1	TGTGCCAGCAGACCTGGGGGGGGCCGTGTAACTGAAGCTTTCTTT	CASRPGGGRVTEAFF
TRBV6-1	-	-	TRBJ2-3	TGTGCCAGCAGCCCCGGGGATACGCAGTATTTT	CASSPGDTQYF
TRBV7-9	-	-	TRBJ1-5	TGTGCCAGCAGCTTAGGGTCGGCGGCTAATCAGCCCCAGCATTTT	CASSLGSAANQPQHF
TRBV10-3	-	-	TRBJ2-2	TGTGCCATCCAGGGAAATTCCGGGGAGCTGTTTTTT	CAIQGNSGELFF
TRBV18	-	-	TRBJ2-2	TGTGCCAGCTCCCCCAAACTAGTTTCGAACACCGGGGAGCTGTTTTTT	CASSPKLVSNTGELFF
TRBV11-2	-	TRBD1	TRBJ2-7	TGTGCCAGCAGCTTAGCTTTTGGACAGGGGTACTCCTACGAGCAGTACTTC	CASSLAFGQGYSYEQYF
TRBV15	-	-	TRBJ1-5	TGTGCCACCAGCAGCCGGCCGACAAATCAGCCCCAGCATTTT	CATSSRPTNQPQHF
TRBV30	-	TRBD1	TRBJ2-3	TGTGCCTGGACGGTGGCAGGGGGCGCAGATACGCAGTATTTT	CAWTVAGGADTQYF
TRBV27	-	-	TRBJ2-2	TGTGCCAGCAGTTTTTTCGGGCGGGGGAACACCGGGGAGCTGTTTTTT	CASSFFGRGNTGELFF
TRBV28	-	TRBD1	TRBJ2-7	TGTGCCAGCAAGCCCGACGGACAGGGTGCCCGCGAGCAGTACTTC	CASKPDGQGAREQYF
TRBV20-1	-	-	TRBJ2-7	TGCAGTGCTAGTAACCCTGGCGGGTTTGCCGGGAACGAGCAGTACTTC	CSASNPGGFAGNEQYF
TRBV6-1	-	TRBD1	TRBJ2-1	TGTGCCAGCAGTGCCATGACAGGGAATCCCTACAATGAGCAGTTCTTC	CASSAMTGNPYNEQFF
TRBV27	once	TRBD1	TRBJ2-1	TGTGCCAGCAGTTTATCGCCCGACAGGGTTGAGCAGTTCTTC	CASSLSPDRVEQFF
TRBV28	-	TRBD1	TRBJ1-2	TGTGCCAGCAGTTTTGGGGTTTGGAGGGGGCAGAGGGTCTATGGCTACACCTTC	CASSFGVWRGQRVYGYTF
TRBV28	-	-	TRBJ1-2	TGTGCCAGCAGTTTCGGCCAGGGATCGAACTACGGCTACACCTTC	CASSFGQGSNYGYTF
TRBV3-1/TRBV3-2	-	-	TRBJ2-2	TGTGCCAGCAGCTTCCGGGGAACCGGGGAGCTGTTTTTT	CASSFRGTGELFF
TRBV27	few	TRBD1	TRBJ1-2	TGTGCCAGCAGTGGCACCGGGACAGGCCCTTATGGCTACACCTTC	CASSGTGTGPYGYTF
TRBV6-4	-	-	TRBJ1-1	TGTGCCAGCAGTGAGGGGGCGAGGAACACTGAAGCTTTCTTT	CASSEGARNTEAFF
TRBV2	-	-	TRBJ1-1	TGTGCCAGCAGTCCGGCGGGGGGCGCGGGCACTGAAGCTTTCTTT	CASSPAGGAGTEAFF
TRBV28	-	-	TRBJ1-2	TGTGCCAGCAGTTTATTTAGTCTGAGTGGGGGGGCAGGCTATGGCTACACCTTC	CASSLFSLSGGAGYGYTF
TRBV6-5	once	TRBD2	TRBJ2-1	TGTGCCAGCAGTCGTTGGGAGGGCCGGAATGAGCAGTTCTTC	CASSRWEGRNEQFF
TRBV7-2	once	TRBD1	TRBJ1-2	TGTGCCAGCAGCTACGGACAGGGGCTTAACTATGGCTACACCTTC	CASSYGQGLNYGYTF
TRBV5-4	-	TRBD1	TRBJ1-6	TGTGCCAGCTGGGACAGGGGGCTTCCCTGGAATTCACCCCTCCACTTT	CASWDRGLPWNSPLHF
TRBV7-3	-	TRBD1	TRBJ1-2	TGTGCCAGCAGCCCCGACAGGGGCGCTAACTATGGCTACACCTTC	CASSPDRGANYGYTF
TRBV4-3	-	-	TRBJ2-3	TGCGCCAGCAGCCAAAGTGAAGAGGGAGATACGCAGTATTTT	CASSQSEEGDTQYF
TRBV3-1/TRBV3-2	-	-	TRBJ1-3	TGTGCCAGCAGCCCTACGTCTGGAAACACCATATATTTT	CASSPTSGNTIYF
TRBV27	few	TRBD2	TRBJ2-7	TGTGCCAGCAGTTTAACGGGACTAGCTCTACTGGGGGAGCAGTACTTC	CASSLTGLALLGEQYF
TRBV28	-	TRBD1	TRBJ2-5	TGTGCCAGCAGCCGGGACAGTTGGGACTTC	CASSRDSWDF
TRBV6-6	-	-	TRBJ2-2	TGTGCCAGCATGAATGGGCAGGGAACCGGGGAGCTGTTTTTT	CASMNGQGTGELFF
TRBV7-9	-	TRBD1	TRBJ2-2	TGTGCCAGCAGCTTAGAAGGGGGCCACGGGGCCGGGGAGCTGTTTTTT	CASSLEGGHGAGELFF
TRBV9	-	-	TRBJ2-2	TGTGCCAGCAGCGTAGGGGCCCAATCCGGGGAGCTGTTTTTT	CASSVGAQSGELFF
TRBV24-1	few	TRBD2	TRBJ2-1	TGTGCCACGTCATCCGGGACTAGCGGGAGCTCGTGGGGCAATGAGCAGTTCTTC	CATSSGTSGSSWGNEQFF
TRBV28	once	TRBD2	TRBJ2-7	TGTGCCAGCAGTTCCCGACTAGCGGGACCTTACGAGCAGTACTTC	CASSSRLAGPYEQYF
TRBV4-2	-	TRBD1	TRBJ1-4	TGTGCCAGCAGCCGAGAGGGACAGAATGAAAAACTGTTTTTT	CASSREGQNEKLFF
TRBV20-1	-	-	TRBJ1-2	TGCAGTGCCATTGGGGGGACGAGAGCTTTC	CSAIGGTRAF
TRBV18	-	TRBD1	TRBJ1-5	TGTGCCAGCTCACCAGGACAGGGGGCAGGACAGCCCCAGCATTTT	CASSPGQGAGQPQHF
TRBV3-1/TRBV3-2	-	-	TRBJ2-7	TGTGCCAGCAGCATGGCGGGCCTAGCAACCGAGCAGTACTTC	CASSMAGLATEQYF
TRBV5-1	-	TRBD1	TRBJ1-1	TGCGCCAGCATTCCACAGGGGGGGAACACTGAAGCTTTCTTT	CASIPQGGNTEAFF
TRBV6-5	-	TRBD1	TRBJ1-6	TGTGCCAGCAGAAGGGACAGTTCATATAATTCACCCCTCCACTTT	CASRRDSSYNSPLHF